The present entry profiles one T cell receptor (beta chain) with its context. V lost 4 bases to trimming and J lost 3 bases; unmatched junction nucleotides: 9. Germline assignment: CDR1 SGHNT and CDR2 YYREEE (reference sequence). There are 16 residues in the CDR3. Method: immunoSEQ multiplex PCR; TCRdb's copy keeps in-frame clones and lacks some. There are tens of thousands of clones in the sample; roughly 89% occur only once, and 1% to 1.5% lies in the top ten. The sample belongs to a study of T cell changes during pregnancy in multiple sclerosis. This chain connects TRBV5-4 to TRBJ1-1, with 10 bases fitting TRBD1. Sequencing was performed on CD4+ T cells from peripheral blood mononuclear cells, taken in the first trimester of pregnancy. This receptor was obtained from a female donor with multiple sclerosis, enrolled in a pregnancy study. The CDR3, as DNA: TGTGCCAGCAGCCTCCCGGGACAGGGGCTCCACACTGAAGCTTTCTTT. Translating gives CASSLPGQGLHTEAFF. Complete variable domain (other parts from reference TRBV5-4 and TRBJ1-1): ETGVTQSPTHLIKTRGQQVTLRCSSQSGHNTVSWYQQALGQGPQFIFQYYREEENGRGNFPPRFSGLQFPNYSSELNVNALELDDSALYLCASSLPGQGLHTEAFFGQGTRLTVV.